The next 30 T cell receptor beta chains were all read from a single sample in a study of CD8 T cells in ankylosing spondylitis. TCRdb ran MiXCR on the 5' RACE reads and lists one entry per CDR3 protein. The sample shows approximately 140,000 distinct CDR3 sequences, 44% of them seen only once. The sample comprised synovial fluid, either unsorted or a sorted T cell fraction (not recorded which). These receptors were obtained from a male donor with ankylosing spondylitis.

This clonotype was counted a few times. CDR3 bases: TGTGCCAGCAGTTTATGCAAAACGTGGACTTGTTTGGCCGGGGAGCTGTTTTTT. Its translation is CASSLCKTWTCLAGELFF. V usage is TRBV28 and J usage is TRBJ2-2, with D perhaps matching TRBD2 (5 bases). Germline V CDR1 and CDR2: MDHEN, SYDVKM. Between the trimmed V and J ends, which lost 0 bases and 6 bases, there was a span of 20 bases. CDR3 length equals 18 residues.

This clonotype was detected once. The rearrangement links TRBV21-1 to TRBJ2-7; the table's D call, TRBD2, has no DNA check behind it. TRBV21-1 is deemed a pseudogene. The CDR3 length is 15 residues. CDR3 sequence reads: CASKGLADPLYEQYF. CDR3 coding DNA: TGTGCCAGCAAGGGACTAGCGGATCCCCTCTACGAGCAGTACTTC.

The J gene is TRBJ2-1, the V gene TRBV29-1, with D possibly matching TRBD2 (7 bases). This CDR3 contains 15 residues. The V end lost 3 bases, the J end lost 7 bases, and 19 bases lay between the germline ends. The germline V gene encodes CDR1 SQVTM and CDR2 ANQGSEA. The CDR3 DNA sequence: TGCAGCGTTGAGAGGAAGGGGGGGTCCGGGAATGAGCAGTTCTTC. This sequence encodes CSVERKGGSGNEQFF.

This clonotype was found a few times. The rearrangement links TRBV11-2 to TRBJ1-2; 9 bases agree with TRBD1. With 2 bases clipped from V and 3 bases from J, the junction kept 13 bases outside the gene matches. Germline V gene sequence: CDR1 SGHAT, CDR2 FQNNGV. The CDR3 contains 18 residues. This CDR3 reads CASSLLHRGHRFHYGYTF. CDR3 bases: TGTGCCAGCAGCTTACTTCACAGGGGGCATCGGTTTCACTATGGCTACACCTTC.

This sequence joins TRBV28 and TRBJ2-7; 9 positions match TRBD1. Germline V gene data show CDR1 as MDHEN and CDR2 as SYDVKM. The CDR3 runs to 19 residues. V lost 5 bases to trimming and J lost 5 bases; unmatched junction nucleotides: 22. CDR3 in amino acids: CASSAPQGAFPVRGDEQYF. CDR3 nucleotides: TGTGCCAGCAGTGCGCCACAGGGGGCCTTCCCTGTTCGTGGTGACGAGCAGTACTTC.

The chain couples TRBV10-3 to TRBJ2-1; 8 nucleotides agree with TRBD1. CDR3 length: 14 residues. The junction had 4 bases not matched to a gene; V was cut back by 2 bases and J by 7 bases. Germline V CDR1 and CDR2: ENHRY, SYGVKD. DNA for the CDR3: TGTGCCATCAGTGAGCAGGGGGCTCAGAATGAGCAGTTCTTC. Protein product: CAISEQGAQNEQFF.

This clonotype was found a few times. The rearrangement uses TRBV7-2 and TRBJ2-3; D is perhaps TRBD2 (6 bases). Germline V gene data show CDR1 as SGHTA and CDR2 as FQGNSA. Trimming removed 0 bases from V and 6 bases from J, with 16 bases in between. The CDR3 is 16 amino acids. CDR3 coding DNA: TGTGCCAGCAGCTTAGCGCGGGGCTACCCGACGGATACGCAGTATTTT. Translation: CASSLARGYPTDTQYF.

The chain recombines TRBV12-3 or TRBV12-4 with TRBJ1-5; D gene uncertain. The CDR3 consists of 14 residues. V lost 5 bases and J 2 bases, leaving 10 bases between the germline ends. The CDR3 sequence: CASSGGRRNQPQHF. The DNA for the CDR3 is TGTGCCAGCAGTGGAGGGAGGCGCAATCAGCCCCAGCATTTT.

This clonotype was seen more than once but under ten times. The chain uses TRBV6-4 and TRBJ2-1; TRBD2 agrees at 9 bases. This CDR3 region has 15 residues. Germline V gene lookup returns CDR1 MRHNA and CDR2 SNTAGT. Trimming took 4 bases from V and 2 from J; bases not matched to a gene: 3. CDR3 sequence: CASSVASGTYNEQFF. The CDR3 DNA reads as TGTGCCAGCAGTGTCGCTAGCGGGACCTACAATGAGCAGTTCTTC.

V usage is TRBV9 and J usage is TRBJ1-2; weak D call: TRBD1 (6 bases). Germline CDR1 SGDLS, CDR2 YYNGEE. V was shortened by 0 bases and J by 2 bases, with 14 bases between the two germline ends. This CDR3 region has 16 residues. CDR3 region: CASSVELGQPNYGYTF. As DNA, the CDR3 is TGTGCCAGCAGCGTAGAACTTGGACAGCCGAACTATGGCTACACCTTC.

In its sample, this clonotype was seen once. CDR3 coding DNA: TGTGCCAGCAGCATAAGACGCGGAATTGAAAAACTGTTTTTT. This translates into CASSIRRGIEKLFF. V usage is TRBV7-9 and J usage is TRBJ1-4; D uncertain. Germline V gene sequence: CDR1 SEHNR, CDR2 FQNEAQ (reference sequence). V was clipped by 5 bases and J by 7 bases, with 14 bases between them. The CDR3 covers 14 residues.

The CDR3 nucleotides are TGCGCCAGCAGCCAAGCCTCCGGGACGGACCAAGAGACCCAGTACTTC. Encoded protein: CASSQASGTDQETQYF. The chain couples TRBV4-1 to TRBJ2-5; D is perhaps TRBD1 or TRBD2 (5 bases each). Germline-derived CDR1 and CDR2 are MGHRA and YSYEKL. The length of the CDR3 is 16 residues. V lost 1 base, J lost 0 bases, and 12 bases lay in between.

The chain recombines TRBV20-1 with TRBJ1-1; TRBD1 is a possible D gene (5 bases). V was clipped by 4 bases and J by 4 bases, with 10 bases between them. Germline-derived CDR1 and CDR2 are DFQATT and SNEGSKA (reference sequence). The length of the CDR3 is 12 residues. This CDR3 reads CSATQGPTEAFF. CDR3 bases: TGCAGTGCTACCCAGGGCCCCACTGAAGCTTTCTTT.

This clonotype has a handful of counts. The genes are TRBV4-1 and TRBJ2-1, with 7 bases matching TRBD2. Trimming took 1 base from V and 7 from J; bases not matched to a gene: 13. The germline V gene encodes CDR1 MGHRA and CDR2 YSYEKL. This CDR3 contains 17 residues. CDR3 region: CASSQGLGRESQNEQFF. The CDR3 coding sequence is TGCGCCAGCAGCCAAGGTTTGGGGCGGGAGTCCCAAAATGAGCAGTTCTTC.

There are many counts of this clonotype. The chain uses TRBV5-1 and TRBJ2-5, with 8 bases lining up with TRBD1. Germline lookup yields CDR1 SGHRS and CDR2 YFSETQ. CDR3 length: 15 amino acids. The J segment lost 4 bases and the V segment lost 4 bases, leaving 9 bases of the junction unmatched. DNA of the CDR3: TGCGCCAGCAGCGCCCTGGGCGGGACAGGAGAGACCCAGTACTTC. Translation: CASSALGGTGETQYF.

The CDR3 region is CASRDSGNTDTQYF. In nucleotides, the CDR3 is TGTGCCAGCAGGGATTCAGGAAACACAGATACGCAGTATTTT. V gene TRBV27 combines with J gene TRBJ2-3; D gene ambiguous. V dropped 6 bases and J dropped 2 bases, with 12 bases sitting between them. Looked up from germline, CDR1 is MNHEY and CDR2 is SMNVEV (reference sequence). The CDR3 length is 14 residues.

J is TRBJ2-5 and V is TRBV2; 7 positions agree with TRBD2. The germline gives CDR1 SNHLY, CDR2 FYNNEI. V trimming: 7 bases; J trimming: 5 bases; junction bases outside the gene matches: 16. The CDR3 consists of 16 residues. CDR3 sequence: CASTPDAIGRRETQYF. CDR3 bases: TGTGCCAGCACCCCCGACGCGATCGGGAGGCGGGAGACCCAGTACTTC.

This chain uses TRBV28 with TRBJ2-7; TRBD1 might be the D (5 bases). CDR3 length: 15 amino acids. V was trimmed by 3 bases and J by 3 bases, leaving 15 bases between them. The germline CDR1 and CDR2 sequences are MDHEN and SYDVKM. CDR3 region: CASSLRPGNHYEQYF. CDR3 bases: TGTGCCAGCAGTTTGCGGCCAGGGAATCACTACGAGCAGTACTTC. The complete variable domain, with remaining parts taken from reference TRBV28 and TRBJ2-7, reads DVKVTQSSRYLVKRTGEKVFLECVQDMDHENMFWYRQDPGLGLRLIYFSYDVKMKEKGDIPEGYSVSREKKERFSLILESASTNQTSMYLCASSLRPGNHYEQYFGPGTRLTVT.

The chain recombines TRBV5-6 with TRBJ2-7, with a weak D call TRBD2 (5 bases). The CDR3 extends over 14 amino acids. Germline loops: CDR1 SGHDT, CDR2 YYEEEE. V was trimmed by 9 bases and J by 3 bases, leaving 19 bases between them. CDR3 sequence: CAMGPGVLGYEQYF. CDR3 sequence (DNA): TGTGCCATGGGCCCCGGGGTCCTCGGCTACGAGCAGTACTTC.

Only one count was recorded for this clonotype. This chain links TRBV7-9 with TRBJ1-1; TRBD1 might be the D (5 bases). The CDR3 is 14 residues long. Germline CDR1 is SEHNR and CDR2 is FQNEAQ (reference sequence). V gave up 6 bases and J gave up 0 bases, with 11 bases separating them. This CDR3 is CASRGTGMNTEAFF. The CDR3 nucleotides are TGTGCCAGCAGAGGGACGGGAATGAACACTGAAGCTTTCTTT.

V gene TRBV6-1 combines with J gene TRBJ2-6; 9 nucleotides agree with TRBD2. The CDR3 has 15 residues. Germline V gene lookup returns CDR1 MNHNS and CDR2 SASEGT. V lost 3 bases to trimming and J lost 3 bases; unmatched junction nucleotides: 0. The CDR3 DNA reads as TGTGCCAGCAGTGAGCGGGGGGGTGGGGCCAACGTCCTGACTTTC. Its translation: CASSERGGGANVLTF.

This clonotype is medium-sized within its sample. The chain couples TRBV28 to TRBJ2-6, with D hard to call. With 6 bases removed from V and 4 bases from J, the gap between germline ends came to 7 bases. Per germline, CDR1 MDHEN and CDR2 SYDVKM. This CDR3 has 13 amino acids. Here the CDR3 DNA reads TGTGCCAGCAGGCCTGCCGGGGCCAACGTCCTGACTTTC. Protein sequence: CASRPAGANVLTF.

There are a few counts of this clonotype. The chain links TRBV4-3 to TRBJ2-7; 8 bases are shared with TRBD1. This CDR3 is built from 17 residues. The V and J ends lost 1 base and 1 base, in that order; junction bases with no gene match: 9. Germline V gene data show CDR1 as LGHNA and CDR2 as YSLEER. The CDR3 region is CASSQAVGQGKSYEQYF. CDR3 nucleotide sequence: TGCGCCAGCAGCCAAGCGGTTGGACAGGGAAAATCCTACGAGCAGTACTTC.

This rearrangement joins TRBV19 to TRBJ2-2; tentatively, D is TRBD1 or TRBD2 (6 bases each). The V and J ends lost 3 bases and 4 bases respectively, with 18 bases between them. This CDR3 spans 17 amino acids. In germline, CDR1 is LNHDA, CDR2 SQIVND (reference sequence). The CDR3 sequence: CASSMGIEGGRTGELFF. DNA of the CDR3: TGTGCCAGTAGTATGGGTATAGAGGGGGGCCGCACCGGGGAGCTGTTTTTT.

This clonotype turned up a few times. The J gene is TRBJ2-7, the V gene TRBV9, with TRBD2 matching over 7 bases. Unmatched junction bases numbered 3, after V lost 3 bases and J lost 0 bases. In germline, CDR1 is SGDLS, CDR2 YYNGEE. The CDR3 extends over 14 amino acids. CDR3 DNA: TGTGCCAGCAGCGCTCTAGCGGACTCCTACGAGCAGTACTTC. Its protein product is CASSALADSYEQYF.

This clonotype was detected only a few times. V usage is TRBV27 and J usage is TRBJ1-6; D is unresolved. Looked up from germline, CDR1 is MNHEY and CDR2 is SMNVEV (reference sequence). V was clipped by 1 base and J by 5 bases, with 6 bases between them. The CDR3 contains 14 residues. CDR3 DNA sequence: TGTGCCAGCAGTTTATTTGTGAATAATTCACCCCTCCACTTT. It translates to CASSLFVNNSPLHF.

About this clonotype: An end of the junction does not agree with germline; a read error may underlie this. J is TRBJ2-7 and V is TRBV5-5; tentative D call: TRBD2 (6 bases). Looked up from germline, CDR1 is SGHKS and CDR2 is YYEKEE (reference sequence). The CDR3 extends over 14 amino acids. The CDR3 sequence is CASTLGGPRDEQYF. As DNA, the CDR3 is TGTGCCAGCACCTTGGGGGGACCGCGCGACGAGCAGTACTTC.

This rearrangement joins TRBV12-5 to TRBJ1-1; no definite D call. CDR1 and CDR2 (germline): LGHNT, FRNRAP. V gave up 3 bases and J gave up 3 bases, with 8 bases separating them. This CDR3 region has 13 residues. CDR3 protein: CASGLTDYTEAFF. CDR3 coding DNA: TGTGCTAGTGGTTTAACGGACTACACTGAAGCTTTCTTT.

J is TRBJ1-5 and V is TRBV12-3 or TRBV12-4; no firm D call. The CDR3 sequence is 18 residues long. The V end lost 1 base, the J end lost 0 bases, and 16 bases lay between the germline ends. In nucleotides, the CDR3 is TGTGCCAGCAGTTTAGGGAAGAGGGTTCCTTATAGCAATCAGCCCCAGCATTTT. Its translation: CASSLGKRVPYSNQPQHF.

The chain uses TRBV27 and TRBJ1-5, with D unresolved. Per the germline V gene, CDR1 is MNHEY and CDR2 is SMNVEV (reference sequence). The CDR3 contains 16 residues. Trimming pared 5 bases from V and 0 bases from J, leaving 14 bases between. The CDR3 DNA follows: TGTGCCAGCAGTCCTACTCGAGAGGCTAGCAATCAGCCCCAGCATTTT. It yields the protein CASSPTREASNQPQHF.